Each of the 8 T cell receptor beta chains below was sequenced from the same sample in a study of T-cell memory formation after mild COVID-19. In TCRdb, the 5' RACE reads were re-called with MiXCR into one record per CDR3 protein. The sample has about 310,000 distinct CDR3 sequences, roughly 15% seen once. The specimen sequenced was PBMCs or a T cell subset sorted from them (not recorded which). The origin of the receptors is a man aged 18 to 35 who had mild COVID-19 (a few samples of this study predate the infection). Cell type and time point are not known.

This clonotype occurred a few times. The chain couples TRBV12-3 or TRBV12-4 to TRBJ2-1; D gene ambiguous. The CDR3 covers 14 residues. Trimming took 5 bases from V and 8 from J, leaving 16 bases between them. This chain's CDR3 is CASSLKVPWDEQFF. Here the CDR3 DNA reads TGTGCCAGCAGTCTGAAGGTGCCGTGGGATGAGCAGTTCTTC.

This clonotype has a count of ten or more. The chain uses TRBV5-1 and TRBJ2-1; unclear D gene. Trimming shortened V by 0 bases and J by 7 bases, and 11 bases separated the two germline ends. CDR1 is SGHRS and CDR2 is YFSETQ in the germline V gene. The CDR3 is 14 amino acids. In DNA, the CDR3 is TGCGCCAGCAGCTTGGCGGCTACCCTGAATGAGCAGTTCTTC. Translating gives CASSLAATLNEQFF.

The chain uses TRBV14 and TRBJ1-1; 12 bases match TRBD1. CDR1 and CDR2 (germline): SGHDN, FVKESK. The V segment lost 5 bases and the J segment 2 bases; nucleotides outside the gene matches: 12. There are 18 residues in the CDR3. The DNA for the CDR3 is TGTGCCAGCAGCGGACCGGGACAGGGGGCAAGATTAAACACTGAAGCTTTCTTT. Translation: CASSGPGQGARLNTEAFF. The full variable domain, its missing parts supplied by reference TRBV14 and TRBJ1-1, is EAGVTQFPSHSVIEKGQTVTLRCDPISGHDNLYWYRRVMGKEIKFLLHFVKESKQDESGMPNNRFLAERTGGTYSTLKVQPAELEDSGVYFCASSGPGQGARLNTEAFFGQGTRLTVV.

This clonotype occurred a few times. The V call is TRBV4-1, the J call TRBJ2-1; 8 nucleotides agree with TRBD2. Germline CDR1 and CDR2: MGHRA and YSYEKL. The CDR3 is 17 amino acids. V lost 0 bases, J lost 0 bases, and 4 bases stayed unmatched. The CDR3 sequence is CASSQDPAGGSYNEQFF. The CDR3 DNA is TGCGCCAGCAGCCAAGATCCGGCGGGGGGCTCCTACAATGAGCAGTTCTTC.

The gene calls are TRBV7-2 and TRBJ2-5, with TRBD2 matching 9 bases. The germline CDR1 and CDR2 sequences are SGHTA and FQGNSA. The ends lost 6 bases at V and 2 bases at J; junction bases unmatched: 4. This CDR3 has 14 residues. The CDR3 sequence is CASSFTSGQETQYF. The CDR3 nucleotides read TGTGCCAGCAGTTTTACTAGCGGGCAAGAGACCCAGTACTTC. Full variable domain (outside the CDR3, taken from reference TRBV7-2 and TRBJ2-5): GAGVSQSPSNKVTEKGKDVELRCDPISGHTALYWYRQSLGQGLEFLIYFQGNSAPDKSGLPSDRFSAERTGGSVSTLTIQRTQQEDSAVYLCASSFTSGQETQYFGPGTRLLVL.

The chain has TRBV7-2 and TRBJ2-1; tentatively, D is TRBD2 (6 bases). Looked up from germline, CDR1 is SGHTA and CDR2 is FQGNSA. The CDR3 loop spans 16 amino acids. Between the trimmed V and J ends, which lost 3 bases and 2 bases, there was a span of 14 bases. The CDR3 DNA reads TGTGCCAGCAGCTTTGGCGGGGCCCGCCCCTACAATGAGCAGTTCTTC. This translates into CASSFGGARPYNEQFF.

This clonotype was observed a handful of times. The rearrangement uses TRBV5-1 and TRBJ2-6, with D hard to call. CDR3 length: 16 residues. Germline CDR1 reads SGHRS; CDR2 reads YFSETQ. Trimming stripped 4 bases from V and 0 bases from J, with 11 bases between. The CDR3 sequence is CASSPQPFSGANVLTF. CDR3 bases: TGCGCCAGCAGCCCCCAACCGTTCTCTGGGGCCAACGTCCTGACTTTC. Based on the CDR3 plus reference TRBV5-1 and TRBJ2-6, the full variable domain is KAGVTQTPRYLIKTRGQQVTLSCSPISGHRSVSWYQQTPGQGLQFLFEYFSETQRNKGNFPGRFSGRQFSNSRSEMNVSTLELGDSALYLCASSPQPFSGANVLTFGAGSRLTVL.

The V gene is TRBV6-2 or TRBV6-3, the J gene TRBJ2-3, with 10 positions matching TRBD1. The CDR3 covers 15 residues. Germline V CDR1 and CDR2: MNHEY, SVGEGT. The J segment lost 4 bases and the V segment lost 6 bases, leaving 7 bases of the junction unmatched. CDR3 DNA: TGTGCCAGCAGACCCGGGACAGGGGAGCCAGATACGCAGTATTTT. Translated: CASRPGTGEPDTQYF.